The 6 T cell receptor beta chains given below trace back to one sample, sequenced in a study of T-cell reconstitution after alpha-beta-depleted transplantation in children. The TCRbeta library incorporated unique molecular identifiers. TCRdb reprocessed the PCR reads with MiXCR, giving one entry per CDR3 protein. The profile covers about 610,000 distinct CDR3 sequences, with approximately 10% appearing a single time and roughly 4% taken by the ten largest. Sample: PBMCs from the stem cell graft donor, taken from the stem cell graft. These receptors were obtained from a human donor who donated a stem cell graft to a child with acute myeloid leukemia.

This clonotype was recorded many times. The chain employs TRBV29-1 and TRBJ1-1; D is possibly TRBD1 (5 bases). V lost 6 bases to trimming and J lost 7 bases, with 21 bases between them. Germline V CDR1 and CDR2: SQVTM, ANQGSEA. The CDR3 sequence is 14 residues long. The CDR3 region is CSVTVGHLSGEAFF. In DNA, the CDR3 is TGCAGCGTCACCGTCGGACACCTATCAGGTGAAGCTTTCTTT.

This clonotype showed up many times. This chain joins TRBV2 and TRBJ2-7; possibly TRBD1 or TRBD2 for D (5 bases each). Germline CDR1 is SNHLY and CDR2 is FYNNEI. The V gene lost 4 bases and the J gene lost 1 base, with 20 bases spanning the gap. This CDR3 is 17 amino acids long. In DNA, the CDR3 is TGTGCCAGCAGTGGTGTGGTTCTGGGGACGGAATCCTACGAGCAGTACTTC. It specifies CASSGVVLGTESYEQYF. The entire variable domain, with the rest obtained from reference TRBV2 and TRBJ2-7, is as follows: EPEVTQTPSHQVTQMGQEVILRCVPISNHLYFYWYRQILGQKVEFLVSFYNNEISEKSEIFDDQFSVERPDGSNFTLKIRSTKLEDSAMYFCASSGVVLGTESYEQYFGPGTRLTVT.

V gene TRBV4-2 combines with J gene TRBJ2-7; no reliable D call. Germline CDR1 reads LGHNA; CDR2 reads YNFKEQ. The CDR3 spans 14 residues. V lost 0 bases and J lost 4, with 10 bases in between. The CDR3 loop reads CASSQEASDYEQYF. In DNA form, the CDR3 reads TGTGCCAGCAGCCAAGAGGCCTCGGATTACGAGCAGTACTTC.

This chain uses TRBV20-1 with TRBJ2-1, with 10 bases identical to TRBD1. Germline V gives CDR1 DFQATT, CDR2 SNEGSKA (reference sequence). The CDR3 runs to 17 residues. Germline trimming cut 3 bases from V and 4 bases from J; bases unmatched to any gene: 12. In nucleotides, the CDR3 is TGCAGTGCTAGTAGTAACCCGGACAGGGGGTTTTACAATGAGCAGTTCTTC. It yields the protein CSASSNPDRGFYNEQFF.

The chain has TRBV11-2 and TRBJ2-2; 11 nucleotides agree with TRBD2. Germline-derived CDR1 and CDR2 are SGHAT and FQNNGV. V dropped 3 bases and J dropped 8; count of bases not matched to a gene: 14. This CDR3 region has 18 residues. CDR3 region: CASSFRSGVAGGSGELFF. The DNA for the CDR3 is TGTGCCAGCAGCTTCAGAAGTGGGGTAGCGGGAGGGTCGGGGGAGCTGTTTTTT.

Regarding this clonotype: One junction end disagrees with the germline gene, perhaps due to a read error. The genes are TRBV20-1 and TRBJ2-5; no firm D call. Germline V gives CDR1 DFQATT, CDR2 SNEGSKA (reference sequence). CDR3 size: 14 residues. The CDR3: CSAPVYSQGETQCF. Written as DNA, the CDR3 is TGCAGTGCCCCGGTGTATTCCCAAGGAGAGACCCAGTGCTTC.